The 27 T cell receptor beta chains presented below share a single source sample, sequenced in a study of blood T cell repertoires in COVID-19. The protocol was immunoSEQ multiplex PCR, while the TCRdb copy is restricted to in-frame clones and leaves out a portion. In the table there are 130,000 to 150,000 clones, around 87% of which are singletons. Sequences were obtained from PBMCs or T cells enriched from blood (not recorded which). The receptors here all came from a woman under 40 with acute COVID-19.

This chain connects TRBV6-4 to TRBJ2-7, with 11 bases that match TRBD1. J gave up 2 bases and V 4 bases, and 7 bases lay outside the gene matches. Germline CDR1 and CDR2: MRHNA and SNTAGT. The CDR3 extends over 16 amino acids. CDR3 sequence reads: CASSAAPGQGAYEQYF. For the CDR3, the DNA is TGTGCCAGCAGTGCCGCCCCGGGACAGGGGGCCTACGAGCAGTACTTC.

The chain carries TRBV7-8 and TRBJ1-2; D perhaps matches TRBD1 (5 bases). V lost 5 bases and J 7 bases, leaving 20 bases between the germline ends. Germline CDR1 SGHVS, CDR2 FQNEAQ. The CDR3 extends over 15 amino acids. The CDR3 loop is CASSPVEEGSGGYTF. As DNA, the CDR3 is TGTGCCAGCAGCCCAGTAGAGGAGGGGTCAGGTGGCTACACCTTC.

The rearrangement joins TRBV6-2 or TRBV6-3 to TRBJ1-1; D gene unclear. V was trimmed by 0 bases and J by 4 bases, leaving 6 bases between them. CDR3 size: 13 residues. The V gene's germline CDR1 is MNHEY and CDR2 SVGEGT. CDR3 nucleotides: TGTGCCAGCAGTTACTCATTTCTCACTGAAGCTTTCTTT. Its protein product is CASSYSFLTEAFF.

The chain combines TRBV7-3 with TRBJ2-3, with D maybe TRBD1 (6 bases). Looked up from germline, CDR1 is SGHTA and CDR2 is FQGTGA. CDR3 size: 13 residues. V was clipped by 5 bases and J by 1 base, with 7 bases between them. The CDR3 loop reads CASSRQGTDTQYF. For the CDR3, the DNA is TGTGCCAGCAGCCGACAGGGCACAGATACGCAGTATTTT. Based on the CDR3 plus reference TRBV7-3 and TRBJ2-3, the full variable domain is GAGVSQTPSNKVTEKGKYVELRCDPISGHTALYWYRQSLGQGPEFLIYFQGTGAADDSGLPNDRFFAVRPEGSVSTLKIQRTERGDSAVYLCASSRQGTDTQYFGPGTRLTVL.

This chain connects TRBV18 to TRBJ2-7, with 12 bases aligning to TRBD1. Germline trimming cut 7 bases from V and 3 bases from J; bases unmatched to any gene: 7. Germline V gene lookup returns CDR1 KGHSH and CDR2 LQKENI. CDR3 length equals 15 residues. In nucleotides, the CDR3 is TGTGCCAGCTGGGAGGGGACAGGGGGCGTCTACGAGCAGTACTTC. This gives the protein CASWEGTGGVYEQYF.

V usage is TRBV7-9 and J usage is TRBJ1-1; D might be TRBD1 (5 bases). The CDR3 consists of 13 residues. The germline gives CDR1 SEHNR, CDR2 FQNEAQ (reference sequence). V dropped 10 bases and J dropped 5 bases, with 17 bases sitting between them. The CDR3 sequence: CATLQAWATEAFF. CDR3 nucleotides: TGTGCCACCCTACAGGCCTGGGCGACTGAAGCTTTCTTT.

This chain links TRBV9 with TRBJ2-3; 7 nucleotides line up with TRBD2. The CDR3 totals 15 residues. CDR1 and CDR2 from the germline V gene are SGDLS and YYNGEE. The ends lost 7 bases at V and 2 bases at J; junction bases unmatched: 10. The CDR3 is CASQLGGRATDTQYF. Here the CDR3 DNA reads TGTGCCAGCCAACTTGGGGGGAGGGCCACAGATACGCAGTATTTT.

Written as DNA, the CDR3 is TGCAGCGTTGAGGGAGGGTCGGGGTACAATGAGCAGTTCTTC. Its protein is CSVEGGSGYNEQFF. V gene TRBV29-1 combines with J gene TRBJ2-1; 7 bases fit TRBD2. V lost 3 bases to trimming and J lost 4 bases; unmatched junction nucleotides: 6. The CDR3 is 14 residues long. CDR1 SQVTM and CDR2 ANQGSEA come from the germline V gene.

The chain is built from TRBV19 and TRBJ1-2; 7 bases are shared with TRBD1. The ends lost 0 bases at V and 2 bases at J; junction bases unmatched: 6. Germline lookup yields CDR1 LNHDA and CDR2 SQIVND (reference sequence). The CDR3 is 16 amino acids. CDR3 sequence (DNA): TGTGCCAGTAGTATAGATCGCTCGGGACAGAACTATGGCTACACCTTC. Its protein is CASSIDRSGQNYGYTF.

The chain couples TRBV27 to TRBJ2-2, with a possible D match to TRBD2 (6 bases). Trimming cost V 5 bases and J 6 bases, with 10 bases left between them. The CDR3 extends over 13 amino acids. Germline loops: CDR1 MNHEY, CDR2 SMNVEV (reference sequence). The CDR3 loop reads CASSLTSPGELFF. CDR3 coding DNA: TGTGCCAGCAGTCTTACTAGCCCCGGGGAGCTGTTTTTT.

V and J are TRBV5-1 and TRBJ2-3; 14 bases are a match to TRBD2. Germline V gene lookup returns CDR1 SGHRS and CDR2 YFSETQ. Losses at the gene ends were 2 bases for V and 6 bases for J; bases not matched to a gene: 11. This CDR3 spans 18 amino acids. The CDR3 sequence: CASSFGLAGGGTGDTQYF. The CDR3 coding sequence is TGCGCCAGCAGCTTCGGACTAGCGGGAGGAGGGACCGGGGATACGCAGTATTTT.

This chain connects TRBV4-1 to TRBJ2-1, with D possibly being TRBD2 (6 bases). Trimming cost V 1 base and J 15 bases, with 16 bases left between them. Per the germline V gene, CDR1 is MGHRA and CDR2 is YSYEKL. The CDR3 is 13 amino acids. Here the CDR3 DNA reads TGCGCCAGCAGCCAAGGGTTGACTAGTGCTAGGTTCTTC. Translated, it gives CASSQGLTSARFF.

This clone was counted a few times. The CDR3 DNA follows: TGTGCCAGCAGTTTAGGGGACAGGGTCACCGGGGAGCTGTTTTTT. This gives the protein CASSLGDRVTGELFF. The chain recombines TRBV27 with TRBJ2-2, with 9 bases identical to TRBD1. Germline CDR1 and CDR2: MNHEY and SMNVEV (reference sequence). V lost 2 bases to trimming and J lost 4 bases; unmatched junction nucleotides: 2. There are 15 residues in the CDR3.

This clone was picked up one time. CDR3 bases: TGTGCCAGCCGGTACGGGACAGCCTATGGCTACACCTTC. The encoded protein is CASRYGTAYGYTF. This chain joins TRBV2 and TRBJ1-2; 7 positions match TRBD1. V dropped 8 bases and J dropped 4; count of bases not matched to a gene: 7. CDR3 length: 13 residues. In germline, CDR1 is SNHLY, CDR2 FYNNEI.

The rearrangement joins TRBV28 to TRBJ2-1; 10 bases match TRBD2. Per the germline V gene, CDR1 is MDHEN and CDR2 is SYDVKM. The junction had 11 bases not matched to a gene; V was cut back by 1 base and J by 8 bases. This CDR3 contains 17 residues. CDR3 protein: CASSLFLASGSRDEQFF. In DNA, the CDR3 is TGTGCCAGCAGTTTATTTCTAGCTAGCGGGAGTAGGGATGAGCAGTTCTTC.

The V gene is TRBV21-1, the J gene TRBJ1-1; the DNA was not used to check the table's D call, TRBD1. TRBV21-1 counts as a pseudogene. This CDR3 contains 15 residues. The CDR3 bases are TGTGCCAGCAGCAACTTACAGGGCTTTAACACTGAAGCTTTCTTT. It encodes CASSNLQGFNTEAFF.

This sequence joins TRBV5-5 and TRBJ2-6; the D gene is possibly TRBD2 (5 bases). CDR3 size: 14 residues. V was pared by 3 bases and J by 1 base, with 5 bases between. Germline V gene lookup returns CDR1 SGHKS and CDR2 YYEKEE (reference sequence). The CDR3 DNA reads TGTGCCAGCAGCTCGGGGTCTGGGGCCAACGTCCTGACTTTC. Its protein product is CASSSGSGANVLTF.

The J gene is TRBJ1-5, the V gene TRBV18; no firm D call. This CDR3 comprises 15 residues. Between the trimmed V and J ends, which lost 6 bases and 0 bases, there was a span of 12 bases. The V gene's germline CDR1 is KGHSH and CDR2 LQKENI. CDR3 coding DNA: TGTGCCAGCTCCCCTGGACTGAATAGCAATCAGCCCCAGCATTTT. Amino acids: CASSPGLNSNQPQHF.

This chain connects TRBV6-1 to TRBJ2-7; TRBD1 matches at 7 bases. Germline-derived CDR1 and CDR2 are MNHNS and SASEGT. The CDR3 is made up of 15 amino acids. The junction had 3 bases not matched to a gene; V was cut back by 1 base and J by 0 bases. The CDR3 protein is CASSEGTGSSYEQYF. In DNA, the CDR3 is TGTGCCAGCAGTGAAGGGACAGGAAGCTCCTACGAGCAGTACTTC.

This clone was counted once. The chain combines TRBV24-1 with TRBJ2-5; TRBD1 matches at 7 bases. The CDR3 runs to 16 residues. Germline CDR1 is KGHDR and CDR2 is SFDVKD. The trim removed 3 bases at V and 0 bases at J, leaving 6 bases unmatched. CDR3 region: CATSDRDREYQETQYF. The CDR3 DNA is TGTGCCACCAGTGATCGGGACAGAGAGTACCAAGAGACCCAGTACTTC.

CDR3 amino acids: CSASREEKLFF. In nucleotides, the CDR3 is TGCAGTGCTAGTAGGGAGGAAAAACTGTTTTTT. The chain employs TRBV20-1 and TRBJ1-4, with no clear D. The ends were cut back, 3 bases at V and 8 bases at J, with 7 bases in the middle. CDR1 is DFQATT, CDR2 SNEGSKA, per germline (reference sequence). The CDR3 is 11 amino acids.

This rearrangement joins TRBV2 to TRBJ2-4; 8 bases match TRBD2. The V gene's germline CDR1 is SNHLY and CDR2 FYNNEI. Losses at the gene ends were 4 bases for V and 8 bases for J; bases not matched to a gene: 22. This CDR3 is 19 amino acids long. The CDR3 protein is CASSAQGLERGTKEDIQYF. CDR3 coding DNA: TGTGCCAGCAGTGCACAGGGCCTAGAGCGGGGGACGAAAGAGGACATTCAGTACTTC.

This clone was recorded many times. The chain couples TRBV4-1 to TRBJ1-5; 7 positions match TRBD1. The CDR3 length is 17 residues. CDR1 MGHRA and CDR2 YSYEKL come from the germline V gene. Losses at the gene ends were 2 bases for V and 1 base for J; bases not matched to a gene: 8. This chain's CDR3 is CASSQSGAGGSNQPQHF. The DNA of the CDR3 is TGCGCCAGCAGCCAAAGTGGGGCAGGGGGAAGCAATCAGCCCCAGCATTTT.

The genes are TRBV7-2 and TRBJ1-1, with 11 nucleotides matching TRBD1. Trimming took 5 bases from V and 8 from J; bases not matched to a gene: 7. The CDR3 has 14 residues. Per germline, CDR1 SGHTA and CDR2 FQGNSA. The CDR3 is CASSRGQGVYEAFF. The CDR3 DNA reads TGTGCCAGCAGCCGGGGACAGGGGGTTTACGAAGCTTTCTTT.

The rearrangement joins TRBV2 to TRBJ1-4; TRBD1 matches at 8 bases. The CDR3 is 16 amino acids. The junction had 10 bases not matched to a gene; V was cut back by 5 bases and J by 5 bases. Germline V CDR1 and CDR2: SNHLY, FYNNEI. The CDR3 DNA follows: TGTGCCAGCAGTACGGACAGGGTGGGGCCCAATGAAAAACTGTTTTTT. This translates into CASSTDRVGPNEKLFF.

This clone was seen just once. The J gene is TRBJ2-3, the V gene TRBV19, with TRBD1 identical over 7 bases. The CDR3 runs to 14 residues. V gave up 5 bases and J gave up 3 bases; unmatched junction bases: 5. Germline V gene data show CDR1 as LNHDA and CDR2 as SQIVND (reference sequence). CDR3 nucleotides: TGTGCCAGTAGTCCACAGGGGTGGACAGATACGCAGTATTTT. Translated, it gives CASSPQGWTDTQYF.

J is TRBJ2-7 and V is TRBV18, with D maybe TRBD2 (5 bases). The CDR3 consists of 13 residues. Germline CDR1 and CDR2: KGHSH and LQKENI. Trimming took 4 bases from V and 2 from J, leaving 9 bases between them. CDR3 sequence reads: CASSQDWAYEQYF. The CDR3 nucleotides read TGTGCCAGCTCACAGGACTGGGCCTACGAGCAGTACTTC.